This T cell receptor (beta chain) originates from a study of blood T cells in healthy people across ages (dated by TCRdb to between 2014 and 2017). About the full investigation: In model experiments, roughly one uniquely barcoded TCR beta cDNA molecule per two T cells was captured by template switching. The study measured age-related changes in TCR beta repertoire diversity using deep sequencing normalized with unique cDNA molecular identifiers. Four age groups were formed from the donors: young (average roughly 16 years), middle-aged (approximately 40), aged (approximately 60) and long-lived (less than 85). For two donors (one aged 18 to 29 and one aged 80 or older), the study analyzed two additional independent replicas of 1 million unique cDNA reads from the same blood draw.

What the study reported, not specific to this receptor: Bulk unsorted PBMC profiling prevented conclusive comparison of naive and antigen-experienced compartments. Observed TCR beta diversity per million T cells fell roughly linearly with age, and a significant reduction was already apparent by age around 40. Estimates of total diversity from one million sequenced T cells were regarded as lower bounds and underestimates. A strong correlation was found between observed TCR beta diversity and the percentage of naive T cells measured by flow cytometry. The CMV infection status of donors was not known, potentially confounding age-related changes in expanded clonotypes. The long-lived group showed more naive CD4+ T cells, fewer expanded clones and increased TCR diversity than the aged group, suggesting age selection.

The CDR3 contains 18 residues, cysteine and phenylalanine counted. Just the 54-base CDR3 DNA is kept, in frame starting at base 1. The method behind the library was 5' RACE. TCRdb lists the instrument as Illumina HiSeq 2500. A second PCR of roughly 6 to 12 cycles was performed with a sample-barcoded 5' primer and a J-beta primer mix. A template-switch 5' adaptor carrying 12 random nucleotides introduced a unique molecular identifier onto each TCR beta cDNA molecule. Each sample yielded at least 2.5 million CDR3-containing paired-end reads. The Mint cDNA synthesis kit, primed by a TRBC-specific oligonucleotide, was used to synthesize first-strand cDNA from all RNA. Following uracil-DNA glycosylase treatment, a first 18-cycle PCR with universal primers M1SS and BC2_uni_R was performed on all cDNA. Turning to the authors' computational methods: Each sample was normalized by randomly selecting 1 million high-quality reads, each carrying a distinct molecular identifier. Instead of being binned into consensus sequences, reads with shared molecular identifiers were discarded. MiTCR, with a Q25 quality threshold and the strictest error-elimination algorithm, was used for CDR3 identification, clonotype clustering and error correction. A nonparametric unseen species model with Euler transformation was used to estimate a lower bound on total TCR beta diversity. TCRdb trimmed public reads at Q25 via fastp, called clones via MiXCR and kept in-frame beta chains. Under each unique CDR3 protein, matching rows form one entry showing the most common genes and DNA. TCRdb, not the authors, supplied the V and J calls. Here the sample has more than 750,000 distinct CDR3 sequences; roughly 28% occur a single time. The biggest ten clones account for 10% to 13% of the sample.

Donors were roughly 40 systemically healthy Caucasian individuals from Russia aged roughly 6 to 90 years. Each donor gave around 9.8 milliliters of peripheral blood, collected into EDTA-treated Vacutainer tubes. PBMCs were isolated by Ficoll-Paque density-gradient centrifugation, with at least 6.5 million obtained per sample. Trizol reagent was used to extract total RNA from PBMCs, with at least 5.5 micrograms per sample. For every donor, flow cytometry on a PBMC aliquot measured the percentage of naive CD45RAhigh/CD27high T cells. This clonotype was picked up one time. Its antigen target is currently unknown. This could be a read error, since a much larger clone is one nucleotide away. The data were also submitted as part of a second study, on T cells of mothers and their children. The second study reports: Nine systemically healthy Caucasian individuals served as donors, namely three mothers together with their six children. cDNA synthesis consumed the entire amount of extracted RNA, loaded at approximately 1.6 ug RNA in each 15 ul reaction. Sample barcodes and 2-4 random nucleotides were added via the M1S primer in the second PCR. More than 8 million TCR beta CDR3 reads were obtained from each mother, and millions of reads were obtained from each child. In both related and unrelated pairs, thymic selection shapes the output of TCR recombination in a similar way, with inherited differences having only a minor effect. Related mother-child pairs always showed normalized repertoire overlap that was slightly higher than in unrelated mother-child pairs, though the difference was never significant. Persistent microchimeric T cell clones were not detected, at a sensitivity of approximately 100 clones per million clonotypes. Deep NGS was used in the study to compare the TCR beta repertoires of mothers and children and to look for features that separate related mother-child pairs from unrelated individuals. Mothers averaged approximately 40 +/- 4 years of age and children averaged roughly 10 +/- 4 years. After adapter ligation was performed with NEBNext reagents, the libraries were sequenced on an Illumina HiSeq 2000 with 100+100 nt paired-end reads. To avoid cross-contamination, the mother libraries and the child libraries were prepared a month apart and sequenced in separate runs. Each donor had between roughly 450,000 and 2,100,000 distinct TCR beta clonotypes identified. Naive TCR beta clonotypes were estimated from low-frequency clonotypes matched to each donor's FACS-determined naive share, without sorting.

The TCR was taken from a woman between 40 and 50 years old in good health. Sequencing was performed on blood. The chain links TRBV12-3 or TRBV12-4 with TRBJ2-7, and TRBD2 matches 7 of the central bases. The nucleotide sequence is TGTGCCAGCAGTTTAGAATGGGAGGGAGGGACCCTTAATTACGTGCAGTACTTC. It encodes CASSLEWEGGTLNYVQYF.